These 22 T cell receptor beta chains were sequenced from one sample in a study of regulatory and conventional T cells in RAG deficiency. Clones were read by immunoSEQ multiplex PCR, and TCRdb kept only the in-frame ones, dropping some. The data show 25,000 to 30,000 clones, about 95% seen once. Blood CD4+ CD25-low CD127-high conventional T cells supplied the genomic DNA template. The same data also went into a second study, on regulatory T cells. That source reports: Primers: 52 TRBV forward and 13 TRBJ reverse.

The specimen sequenced was CD25- CD4+ T cells sorted from blood. Receptor source: a human donor in good health.

This clone was recorded once. The CDR3 DNA reads TGTGCCAGCGGACGCCGGGACAGGTACTACGAGCAGTACTTC. It is translated as CASGRRDRYYEQYF. The chain couples TRBV28 to TRBJ2-7; TRBD1 matches 8 bases. V trimming: 8 bases; J trimming: 3 bases; junction bases outside the gene matches: 9. There are 14 residues in the CDR3. In germline, CDR1 is MDHEN, CDR2 SYDVKM.

The chain carries TRBV6-6 and TRBJ2-4; 7 bases agree with TRBD2. The J segment lost 8 bases and the V segment lost 0 bases, leaving 7 bases of the junction unmatched. This CDR3 has 15 amino acids. Germline loops: CDR1 MNHNY, CDR2 SVGAGI (reference sequence). DNA for the CDR3: TGTGCCAGCAGTTACTCTGGGGGGGGGACCCACATTCAGTACTTC. It codes for CASSYSGGGTHIQYF.

The chain employs TRBV7-9 and TRBJ2-7, with 8 nucleotides matching TRBD1. Trimming at V came to 3 bases and at J to 6 bases, leaving 4 bases not matched to a gene. Looked up from germline, CDR1 is SEHNR and CDR2 is FQNEAQ (reference sequence). The CDR3 contains 13 residues. CDR3 bases: TGTGCCAGCAGCTTTGGACAGGGATCCGAGCAGTACTTC. Residues: CASSFGQGSEQYF.

This rearrangement joins TRBV7-6 to TRBJ2-1; 8 bases are a match to TRBD1. Trimming took 4 bases from V and 2 from J; bases not matched to a gene: 1. Germline V gives CDR1 SGHVS, CDR2 FNYEAQ. The CDR3 sequence is 14 residues long. The CDR3 nucleotides are TGTGCCAGCAGCTCGACAGGGGCCTACAATGAGCAGTTCTTC. Protein product: CASSSTGAYNEQFF. The full variable domain, completed using reference TRBV7-6 and TRBJ2-1, is GAGVSQSPRYKVTKRGQDVALRCDPISGHVSLYWYRQALGQGPEFLTYFNYEAQQDKSGLPNDRFSAERPEGSISTLTIQRTEQRDSAMYRCASSSTGAYNEQFFGPGTRLTVL.

V and J are TRBV10-2 and TRBJ1-6; 8 bases align to TRBD1. Trimming took 5 bases from V and 5 from J; bases not matched to a gene: 11. CDR1 is WSHSY and CDR2 is SAAADI in the germline V gene. The CDR3 covers 17 residues. CDR3 residues: CASSRRSGGSDNSPLHF. The CDR3 region has the DNA TGCGCCAGCAGTAGAAGGTCAGGGGGCTCGGATAATTCACCCCTCCACTTT.

V gene TRBV6-6 combines with J gene TRBJ1-4; 8 bases fit TRBD1. Germline V CDR1 and CDR2: MNHNY, SVGAGI (reference sequence). The CDR3 is made up of 15 amino acids. Germline trimming cut 6 bases from V and 7 bases from J; bases unmatched to any gene: 10. The CDR3 DNA reads as TGTGCCAGCAGCTACAGTAGGACAGGGAGTGAAAAACTGTTTTTT. Protein sequence: CASSYSRTGSEKLFF.

The chain recombines TRBV19 with TRBJ2-3; TRBD2 agrees at 10 bases. CDR3 length equals 16 residues. CDR1 is LNHDA and CDR2 is SQIVND in the germline V gene (reference sequence). J lost 5 bases, V lost 9 bases, and 14 bases had no gene match. For the CDR3, the DNA is TGTGCCAGCTGCGGTAGCGGGGGGTCGTCCGAAGATACGCAGTATTTT. Amino acids: CASCGSGGSSEDTQYF.

V and J are TRBV5-4 and TRBJ2-7, with D perhaps TRBD2 (6 bases). Trimming pared 4 bases from V and 2 bases from J, leaving 16 bases between. This CDR3 spans 15 amino acids. Germline V gives CDR1 SGHNT, CDR2 YYREEE (reference sequence). The chain's CDR3 is CASSAGLSGPYEQYF. DNA of the CDR3: TGTGCCAGCAGCGCGGGACTCTCGGGGCCCTACGAGCAGTACTTC.

The V and J genes are TRBV7-6 and TRBJ2-2; TRBD2 is a possible D gene (7 bases). This CDR3 is 16 amino acids long. Germline assignment: CDR1 SGHVS and CDR2 FNYEAQ. V was pared by 1 base and J by 6 bases, with 15 bases between. The DNA for the CDR3 is TGTGCCAGCAGCTTAGTTTTCGGGGGGCTAGCCGGGGAGCTGTTTTTT. Encoded protein: CASSLVFGGLAGELFF.

The chain combines TRBV4-2 with TRBJ2-1; the D gene is possibly TRBD2 (6 bases). CDR3 length equals 14 residues. The V end lost 4 bases, the J end lost 7 bases, and 14 bases lay between the germline ends. Germline V gene data show CDR1 as LGHNA and CDR2 as YNFKEQ. The CDR3 spells CASSPSRGWNEQFF. The CDR3 DNA is TGTGCCAGCAGCCCGTCACGGGGGTGGAATGAGCAGTTCTTC.

The V gene is TRBV7-9, the J gene TRBJ2-2; 10 bases map to TRBD2. CDR1 is SEHNR, CDR2 FQNEAQ, per germline (reference sequence). The CDR3 loop spans 16 amino acids. Losses at the gene ends were 4 bases for V and 0 bases for J; bases not matched to a gene: 2. DNA for the CDR3: TGTGCCAGCAGCTCCGGACTAGCGGCGAACACCGGGGAGCTGTTTTTT. Translation gives CASSSGLAANTGELFF.

The rearrangement uses TRBV27 and TRBJ2-7; 13 bases match TRBD2. V was clipped by 5 bases and J by 3 bases; unmatched bases: 7. The CDR3 has 16 residues. CDR1 is MNHEY and CDR2 is SMNVEV in the germline V gene (reference sequence). CDR3 nucleotide sequence: TGTGCCAGCAGTCAATGGACTAGCGGGGGAATCTACGAGCAGTACTTC. Amino acid sequence: CASSQWTSGGIYEQYF.

The chain combines TRBV4-1 with TRBJ1-6; 7 bases align to TRBD1. CDR1 MGHRA and CDR2 YSYEKL come from the germline V gene. V shed 3 bases, J shed 7 bases, and the junction held 15 bases outside the gene matches. The length of the CDR3 is 18 residues. CDR3 sequence: CASSQGIGTVPINSPLHF. The CDR3 DNA reads as TGCGCCAGCAGCCAGGGAATCGGGACAGTTCCTATCAATTCACCCCTCCACTTT.

The chain employs TRBV4-1 and TRBJ2-1, with D maybe TRBD2 (6 bases). The CDR3 is 15 amino acids. Germline V gene data show CDR1 as MGHRA and CDR2 as YSYEKL. Trimming stripped 0 bases from V and 2 bases from J, with 8 bases between. The CDR3 protein is CASSQDGGTYNEQFF. CDR3 bases: TGCGCCAGCAGCCAAGACGGGGGTACCTACAATGAGCAGTTCTTC.

The chain is built from TRBV5-6 and TRBJ1-1; D possibly corresponds to TRBD1 (6 bases). With 1 base removed from V and 1 base from J, the gap between germline ends came to 8 bases. The CDR3 totals 14 residues. In germline, CDR1 is SGHDT, CDR2 YYEEEE. The CDR3 here is CASSLQGRNTEAFF. CDR3 bases: TGTGCCAGCAGCTTGCAGGGGCGGAACACTGAAGCTTTCTTT. Supplemented by reference TRBV5-6 and TRBJ1-1, the full variable domain reads DAGVTQSPTHLIKTRGQQVTLRCSPKSGHDTVSWYQQALGQGPQFIFQYYEEEERQRGNFPDRFSGHQFPNYSSELNVNALLLGDSALYLCASSLQGRNTEAFFGQGTRLTVV.

The genes are TRBV29-1 and TRBJ1-2, with 8 bases that match TRBD1. The CDR3 is made up of 14 amino acids. After removal of 2 bases from V and 5 bases from J, the junction contained 7 bases not matched to a gene. Germline CDR1 SQVTM, CDR2 ANQGSEA. The CDR3 region is CSVESRDRLYGYTF. CDR3 sequence (DNA): TGCAGCGTTGAATCCCGGGACAGGCTTTATGGCTACACCTTC.

Comment on this clone: The same CDR3 can be traced to other DNA sequences in this sample. V usage is TRBV7-2 and J usage is TRBJ1-6, with 7 bases that match TRBD1. J gave up 7 bases and V 5 bases, and 8 bases lay outside the gene matches. Germline V gives CDR1 SGHTA, CDR2 FQGNSA. CDR3 length equals 15 residues. The CDR3 sequence is CASSTYDRENSPLHF. In DNA form, the CDR3 reads TGTGCCAGCAGCACCTATGACAGGGAAAATTCACCCCTCCACTTT. The full variable domain, with the rest looked up from reference TRBV7-2 and TRBJ1-6, is GAGVSQSPSNKVTEKGKDVELRCDPISGHTALYWYRQSLGQGLEFLIYFQGNSAPDKSGLPSDRFSAERTGGSVSTLTIQRTQQEDSAVYLCASSTYDRENSPLHFGNGTRLTVT.

The chain recombines TRBV5-4 with TRBJ1-3; D gene ambiguous. V lost 4 bases, J lost 2 bases, and 7 bases lay in between. The CDR3 consists of 13 residues. Germline values: CDR1 SGHNT, CDR2 YYREEE (reference sequence). CDR3: CASSIDAGNTIYF. DNA of the CDR3: TGTGCCAGCAGCATAGATGCTGGAAACACCATATATTTT.

The rearrangement uses TRBV27 and TRBJ1-3; a possible D gene is TRBD1 (6 bases). Germline CDR1 is MNHEY and CDR2 is SMNVEV (reference sequence). The length of the CDR3 is 15 residues. The V gene lost 6 bases and the J gene lost 2 bases, with 14 bases spanning the gap. DNA of the CDR3: TGTGCCAGCAGCCGGGCAGGGGATCCTGGAAACACCATATATTTT. Translated, it gives CASSRAGDPGNTIYF.

V and J are TRBV7-2 and TRBJ1-5; D gene uncertain. Germline V gene data show CDR1 as SGHTA and CDR2 as FQGNSA. Trimming removed 5 bases at V and 3 bases at J, with 11 bases between. The length of the CDR3 is 14 residues. The CDR3: CASSPGLINQPQHF. CDR3 DNA: TGTGCCAGCAGCCCCGGACTGATCAATCAGCCCCAGCATTTT.

V gene TRBV19 combines with J gene TRBJ2-7; D remains unclear. The CDR3 totals 14 residues. Germline V gene sequence: CDR1 LNHDA, CDR2 SQIVND (reference sequence). Trimming shortened V by 0 bases and J by 3 bases, and 9 bases separated the two germline ends. CDR3 bases: TGTGCCAGTAGTATAGATGCTGGCGGCTACGAGCAGTACTTC. It yields the protein CASSIDAGGYEQYF.

This clone was observed a single time. CDR3 region: CASSSAGGTDTQYF. CDR3 DNA sequence: TGTGCCAGCAGCTCGGCGGGGGGCACAGATACGCAGTATTTT. This chain connects TRBV4-2 to TRBJ2-3, with 7 bases identical to TRBD2. The J segment lost 1 base and the V segment lost 5 bases, leaving 3 bases of the junction unmatched. Per germline, CDR1 LGHNA and CDR2 YNFKEQ. CDR3 length: 14 residues.